A single T cell receptor (beta chain) is shown here with its context. It has no known antigen specificity. Base qualities are not recorded, but no much larger clone differs from it by a single base. This record belongs to a study of cytomegalovirus exposure and HLA in healthy donors (dated by TCRdb to 2016 to 2017). About the study as a whole: In an earlier analysis of several hundred of the donors, 250 to 350 Gb of sequence data and 90 million to 130 million unique TCR beta sequences from some 170 million T cells were reported. All discovery cohort repertoires had been generated using a single sequencing platform. Besides the first cohort of roughly 640 subjects, a separate validation cohort made up of 90 to 150 different subjects was used. Among the roughly 400 genotyped donors, around 81% belonged to the genetic ancestry cluster associated with self-reported Caucasian donors. On average, roughly 240,000 unique TCR beta nucleotide sequences were sequenced per donor among a few hundred genotyped donors of the cohort, with roughly 18% of those sequences being non-productive. An early release that covered about 640 HLA-typed donors contained about 300 gigabases of sequencing data and tens of millions of unique TCR sequences. The study profiled the T cell repertoires of hundreds of subjects by immunosequencing and related them to cytomegalovirus serostatus. HLA typing covered class I and class II loci at four-digit resolution. In a later genetic analysis, genome-wide SNP genotypes for about 65% of the roughly 670 donors were used, and that subset was treated as a discovery cohort. In a later analysis, previously published TCR beta repertoires from 500 to 750 donors were re-analyzed and high-resolution HLA genotyping was added so that TCR occurrence patterns could be studied. The number of donors typed differed by locus, with roughly 620-630 for A, B, C, DRB1 and DQB1, approximately 500 for DQA1, 606 for DPA1, and some 440 for DPB1. An earlier analysis of roughly 600 of the donors used high-throughput TCR beta sequencing to judge whether each TCR beta V gene segment behaved as functional or pseudogenic. To predict cytomegalovirus infection status, the study brought together high-throughput TCR immunosequencing, statistical association of individual TCRs with disease status, and machine learning. Donor age, sex, ethnicity and CMV serostatus were compiled together with the repertoire data. In the later analysis, no new phenotypic data were used to find candidate immune exposures; instead, reliance was placed on TCR beta sequences and their occurrence across donors. Roughly 5 DR-DQ haplotypes were handled as single units for association and clustering, since linkage in the cohort was strong. The aim of the study was to test whether cataloging public T cell receptors could identify signatures of past pathogen exposure.

Overall study results and their limits: A later analysis associated 17,000 or so TCR beta sequences with specific HLA alleles at a false discovery rate of 0.05. Across donors, most TCR sequences were observed very rarely, whereas some public TCRs were present in many individuals. A later analysis found that most CMV-associated TCR beta chains appeared HLA-restricted, with HLA associations seemingly driven largely by CMV exposure. A further reported finding was that TCR beta sequences accurately predicted the HLA-A and HLA-B alleles for most subjects in the first cohort. A cluster of highly shared sequence variants was judged likely to represent a technical artifact of the sequencing pipeline. Strong co-occurrence of HLA alleles, especially DR and DQ, made assigning TCR associations to individual alleles difficult. Only TCR beta chains were sequenced in this cohort, and the absence of alpha or paired-chain data limited detectable features. The study gave a list of under 200 TCR beta chains associated with cytomegalovirus. The 87-base-pair reads could not distinguish some IMGT-functional V segments, including TRBV6-2 and TRBV6-3, so those segments were excluded. Compared with the approximately 670-donor mean, donors in an Asian-associated ancestry cluster had fewer N-insertions in productive TCRs, according to a later genetic analysis. Roughly uniform sequencing depth across donors was assumed in presence/absence analyses, although this assumption may not hold. In a later analysis, HLA-associated TCR beta chains showed more clonal expansion and lower generation probabilities than non-associated chains that were equally common. A later analysis found that TCR association rates varied across HLA loci, with DRB1 alleles showing the most associated TCRs and HLA-C alleles the fewest. Over 15 rarely observed V segments, including chromosome 9 orphons, were excluded from the earlier analysis of about 500 of the donors because counts were too low. It was suggested by the authors that the approach could potentially be generalized to other disease states and immunological phenotypes. CMV serostatus was the only immune exposure information available for the cohort. In vitro tests confirmed that a few of the cytomegalovirus-associated TCR beta chains recognize cytomegalovirus antigens. In a later analysis, several top co-occurrence clusters were reported to appear linked to parvovirus B19, influenza, CMV and Epstein-Barr virus. In a later genetic analysis, a missense DCLRE1C variant was associated with V-gene and J-gene trimming of TCR beta chains, and the association was replicated in an independent cohort. Because some donors lacked HLA typing at each locus, the association tests relied only on the typed subset. The classifier was reported to diagnose cytomegalovirus status with high specificity and sensitivity in both the original and validation cohorts. Broadly in line with IMGT annotations, most TCR beta V segments showed up in productive rearrangements about 87% or about 30% of the time in an earlier analysis of 450 to 750 of the donors. Correlated functional status among segregating V segments might reflect linkage disequilibrium, but an unknown experimental factor could not be ruled out.

The cohort was made up of 666 healthy bone marrow donors. At the time of sampling, all cohort members were nominally healthy, though unrecorded immune exposures were likely present. The donor was CMV seronegative and belonged to the group of 352 seronegative cohort members. Every donor gave a peripheral blood sample, and the peripheral blood mononuclear cells from that sample were used for TCR beta sequencing. The Qiagen DNeasy Blood Extraction Kit was used to extract genomic DNA from the blood cell samples. Cut back by 1 base and 6 bases, the V and J ends lie 10 bases apart. The CDR3 contains 13 residues, cysteine and phenylalanine counted. Of the read, only the CDR3 DNA is kept; its 39 bases are in frame from base 1. Taken from the germline V gene (reference sequence), the CDR1 and CDR2 loops are SEHNR and FQNEAQ. The library relied on the immunoSEQ multiplex PCR assay. For the multiplex PCR, a mixture combining 60 forward primers for TCR Vbeta segments and 13 reverse primers for TCR Jbeta segments was used. The CDR3 region of rearranged TCR beta genes was amplified from genomic DNA by a multiplex PCR assay. The Illumina HiSeq System was used to sequence the amplified TCR beta libraries as 87-base-pair reads. The published analysis was carried out like this. A later analysis tallied 75 million to 95 million unique TCR beta chains across the 666 repertoires, and around 10 million of those chains were shared by two or more donors. A nearest-neighbor algorithm error-corrected the raw reads and collapsed the reads into unique sequences, merging closely related sequences to remove PCR and sequencing errors. Alignment of CDR3 sequences to IMGT reference sequences was used to assign V, D and J gene segments. Each retained sequence needed at least a six-nucleotide match to both a V gene segment and a J gene segment. A rearrangement was called productive if the CDR3 had no stop codons and remained in frame with V and J, and every other rearrangement was called non-productive. CDR3 was defined by IMGT convention, running from the second conserved V-encoded cysteine to the conserved J-encoded phenylalanine. The earlier analysis of about 610 of the donors excluded any sequence lacking an unambiguous match to a single V gene segment. In an earlier analysis of 587 of the donors, V segments were called functional above 56.7% productive rearrangements and were called segregating when the between-donor standard deviation exceeded 5%. A statistical classification framework was developed to diagnose cytomegalovirus status using the catalog of TCR beta chain sequences. V and J gene assignment, in a later analysis, came from comparing TCR nucleotide sequences with IMGT/GENE-DB human TR gene sequences. A later analysis assigned CDR3 sequences and most-parsimonious VDJ recombination scenarios with the TCRdist pipeline. In a later analysis, every TCR beta chain was defined by the combination of its CDR3 amino acid sequence and its V-gene family, and reads without a unique V-gene family were dropped. To address suspected cross-contamination and a sequencing artifact, a later analysis removed a few hundred highly shared, low-generation-probability nucleotide sequences. In a later analysis, a clonal expansion index for each public chain was calculated from normalized within-repertoire ranks of inferred template counts. In a later analysis, generation probabilities were computed with a VDJ recombination model fitted to out-of-frame rearrangements, and the resulting probabilities were checked against IGoR. Hypergeometric tests were used in a later analysis to score TCR-TCR, TCR-HLA and TCR-CMV co-occurrence, with a repertoire-size bias correction applied to the TCR pairs. In a later analysis, false discovery rates were estimated by permuting HLA or CMV assignments 20 times. In a later analysis, co-occurring TCRs were grouped using DBSCAN, with TCRdist sequence similarity added in when clustering inside HLA-allele-positive subsets. Repertoires with fewer than 30,000 or more than 120,000 public chains were left out of co-occurrence clustering, as were about 5 repertoires with anomalous nucleotide sharing. Entries here come from immuneACCESS through TCRdb and include only in-frame sequences with V and J called. Some clones fail to appear in such tables; in the studies checked, an unresolved V gene covers under half of the shortfall, and the cause of the remainder is unknown. The DNA was the basis for D and trimming; V, J and clone size are from that table. The sample includes around 120,000 clones, with roughly 80% observed a single time. The ten most abundant clones make up around 3.6% of the sample.

The TCR was taken from a man aged 25 to 40 in good health and CMV-seronegative. Here the chain combines TRBV7-9 and TRBJ2-7; possibly the D gene is TRBD1, per 5 matching bases. The material sequenced was PBMCs. CDR3 reads: CASSLGAGIEQYF. The nucleotide sequence is TGTGCCAGCAGCTTAGGGGCAGGGATCGAGCAGTACTTC.